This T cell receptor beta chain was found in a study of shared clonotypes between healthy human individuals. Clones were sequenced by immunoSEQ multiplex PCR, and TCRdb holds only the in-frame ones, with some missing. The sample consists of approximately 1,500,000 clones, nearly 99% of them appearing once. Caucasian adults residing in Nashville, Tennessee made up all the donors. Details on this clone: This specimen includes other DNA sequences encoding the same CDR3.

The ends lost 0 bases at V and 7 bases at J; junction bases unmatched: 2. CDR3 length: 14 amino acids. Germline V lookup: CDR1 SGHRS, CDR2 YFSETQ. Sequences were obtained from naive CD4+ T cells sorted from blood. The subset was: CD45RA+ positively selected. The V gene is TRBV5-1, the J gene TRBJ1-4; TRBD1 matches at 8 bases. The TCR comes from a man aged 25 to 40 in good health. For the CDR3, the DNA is TGCGCCAGCAGCTTGGGTACAGGGGGTGAAAAACTGTTTTTT. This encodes CASSLGTGGEKLFF.